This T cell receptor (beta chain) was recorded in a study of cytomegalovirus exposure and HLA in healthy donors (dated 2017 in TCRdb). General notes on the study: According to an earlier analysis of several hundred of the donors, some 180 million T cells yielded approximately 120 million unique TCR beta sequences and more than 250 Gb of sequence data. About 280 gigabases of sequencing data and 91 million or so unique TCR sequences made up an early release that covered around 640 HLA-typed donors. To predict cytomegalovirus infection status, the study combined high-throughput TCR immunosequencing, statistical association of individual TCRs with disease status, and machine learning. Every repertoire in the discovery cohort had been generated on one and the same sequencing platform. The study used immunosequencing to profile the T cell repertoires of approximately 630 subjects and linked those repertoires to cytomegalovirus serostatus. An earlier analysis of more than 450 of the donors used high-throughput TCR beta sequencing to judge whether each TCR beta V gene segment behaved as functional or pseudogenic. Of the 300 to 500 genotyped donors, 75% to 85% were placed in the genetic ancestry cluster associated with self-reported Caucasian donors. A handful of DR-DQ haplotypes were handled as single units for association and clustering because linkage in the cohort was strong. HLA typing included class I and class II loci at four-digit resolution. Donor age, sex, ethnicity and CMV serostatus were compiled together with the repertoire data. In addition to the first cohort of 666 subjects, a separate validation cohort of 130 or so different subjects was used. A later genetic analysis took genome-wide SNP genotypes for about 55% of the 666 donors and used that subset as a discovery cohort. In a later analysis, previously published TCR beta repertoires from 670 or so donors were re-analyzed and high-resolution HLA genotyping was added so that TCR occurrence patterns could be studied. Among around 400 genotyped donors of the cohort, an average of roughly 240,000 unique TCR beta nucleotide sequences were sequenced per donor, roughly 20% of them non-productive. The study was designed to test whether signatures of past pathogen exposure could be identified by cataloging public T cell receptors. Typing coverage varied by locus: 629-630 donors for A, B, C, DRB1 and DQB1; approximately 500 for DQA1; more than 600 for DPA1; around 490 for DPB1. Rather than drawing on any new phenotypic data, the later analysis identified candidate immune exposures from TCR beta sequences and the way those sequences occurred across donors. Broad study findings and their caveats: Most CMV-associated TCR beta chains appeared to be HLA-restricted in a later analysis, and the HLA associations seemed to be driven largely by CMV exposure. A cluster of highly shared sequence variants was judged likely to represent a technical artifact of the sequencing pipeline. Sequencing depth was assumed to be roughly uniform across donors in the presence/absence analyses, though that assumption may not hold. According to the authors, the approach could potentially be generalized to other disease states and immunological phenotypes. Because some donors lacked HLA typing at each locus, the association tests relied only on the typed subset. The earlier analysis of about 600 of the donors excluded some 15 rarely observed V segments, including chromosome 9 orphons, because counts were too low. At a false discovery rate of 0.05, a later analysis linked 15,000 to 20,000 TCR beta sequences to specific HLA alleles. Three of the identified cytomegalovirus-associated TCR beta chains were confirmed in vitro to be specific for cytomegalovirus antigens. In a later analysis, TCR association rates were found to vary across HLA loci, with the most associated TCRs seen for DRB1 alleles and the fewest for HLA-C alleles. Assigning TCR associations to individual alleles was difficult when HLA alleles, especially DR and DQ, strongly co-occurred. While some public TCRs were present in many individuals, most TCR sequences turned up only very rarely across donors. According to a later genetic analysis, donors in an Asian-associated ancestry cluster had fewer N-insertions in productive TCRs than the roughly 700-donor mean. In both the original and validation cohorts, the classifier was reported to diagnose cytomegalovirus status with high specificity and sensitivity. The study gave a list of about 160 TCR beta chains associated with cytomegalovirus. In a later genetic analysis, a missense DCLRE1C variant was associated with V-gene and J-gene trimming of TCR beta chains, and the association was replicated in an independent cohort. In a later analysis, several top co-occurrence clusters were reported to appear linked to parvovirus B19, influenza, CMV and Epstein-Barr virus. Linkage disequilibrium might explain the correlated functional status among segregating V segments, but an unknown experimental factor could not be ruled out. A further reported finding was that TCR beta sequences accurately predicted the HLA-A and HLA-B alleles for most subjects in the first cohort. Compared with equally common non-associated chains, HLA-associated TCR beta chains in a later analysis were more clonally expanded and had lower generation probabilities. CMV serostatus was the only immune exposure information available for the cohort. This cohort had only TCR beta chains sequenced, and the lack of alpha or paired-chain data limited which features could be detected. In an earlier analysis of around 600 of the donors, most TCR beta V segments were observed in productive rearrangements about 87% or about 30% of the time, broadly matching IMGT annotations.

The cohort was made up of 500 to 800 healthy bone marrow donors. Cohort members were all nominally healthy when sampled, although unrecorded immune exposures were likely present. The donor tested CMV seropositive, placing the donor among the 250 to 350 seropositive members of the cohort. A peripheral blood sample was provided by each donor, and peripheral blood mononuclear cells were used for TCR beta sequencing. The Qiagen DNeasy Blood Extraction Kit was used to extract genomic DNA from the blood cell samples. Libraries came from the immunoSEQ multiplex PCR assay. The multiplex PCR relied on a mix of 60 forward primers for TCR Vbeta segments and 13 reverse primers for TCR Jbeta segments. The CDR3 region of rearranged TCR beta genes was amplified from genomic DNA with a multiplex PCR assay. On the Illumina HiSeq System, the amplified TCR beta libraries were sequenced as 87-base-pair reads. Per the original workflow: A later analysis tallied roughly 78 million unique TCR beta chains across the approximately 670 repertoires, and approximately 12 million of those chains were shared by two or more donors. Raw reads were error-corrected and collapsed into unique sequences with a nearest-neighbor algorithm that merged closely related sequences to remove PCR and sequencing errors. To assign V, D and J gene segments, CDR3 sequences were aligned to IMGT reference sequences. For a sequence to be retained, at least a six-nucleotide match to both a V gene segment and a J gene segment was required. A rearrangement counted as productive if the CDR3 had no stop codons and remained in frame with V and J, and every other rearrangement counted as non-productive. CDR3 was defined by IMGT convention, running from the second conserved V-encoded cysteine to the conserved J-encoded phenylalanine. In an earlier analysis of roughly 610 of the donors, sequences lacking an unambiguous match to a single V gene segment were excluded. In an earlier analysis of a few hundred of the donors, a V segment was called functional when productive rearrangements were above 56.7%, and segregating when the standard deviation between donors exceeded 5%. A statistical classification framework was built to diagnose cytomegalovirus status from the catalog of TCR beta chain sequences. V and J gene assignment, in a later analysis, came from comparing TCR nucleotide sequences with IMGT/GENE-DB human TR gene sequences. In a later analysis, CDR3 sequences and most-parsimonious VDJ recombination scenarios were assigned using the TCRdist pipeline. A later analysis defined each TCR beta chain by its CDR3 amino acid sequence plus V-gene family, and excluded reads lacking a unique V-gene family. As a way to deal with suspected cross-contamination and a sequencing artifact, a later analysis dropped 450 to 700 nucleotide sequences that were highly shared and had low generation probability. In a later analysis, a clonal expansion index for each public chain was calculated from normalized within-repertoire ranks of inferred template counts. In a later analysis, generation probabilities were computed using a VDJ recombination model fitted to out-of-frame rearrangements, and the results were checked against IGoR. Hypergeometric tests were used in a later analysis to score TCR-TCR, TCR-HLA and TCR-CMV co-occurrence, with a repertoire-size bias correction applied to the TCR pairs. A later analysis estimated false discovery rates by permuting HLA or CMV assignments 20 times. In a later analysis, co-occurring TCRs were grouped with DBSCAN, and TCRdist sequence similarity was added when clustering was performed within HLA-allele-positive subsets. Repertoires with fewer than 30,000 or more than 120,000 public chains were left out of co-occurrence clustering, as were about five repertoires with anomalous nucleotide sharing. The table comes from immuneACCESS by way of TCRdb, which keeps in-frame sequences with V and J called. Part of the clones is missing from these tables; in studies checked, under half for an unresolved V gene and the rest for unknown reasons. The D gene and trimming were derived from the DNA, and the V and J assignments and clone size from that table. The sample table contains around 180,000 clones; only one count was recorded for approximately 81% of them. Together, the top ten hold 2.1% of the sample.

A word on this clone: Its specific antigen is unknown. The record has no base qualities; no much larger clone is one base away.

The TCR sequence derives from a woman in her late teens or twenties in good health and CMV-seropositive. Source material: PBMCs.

The CDR3 amino acid sequence is: CASNPGQGARNEQFF. The nucleotide sequence is TGTGCCAGCAACCCGGGACAGGGGGCGCGGAATGAGCAGTTCTTC. The chain employs TRBV27 and TRBJ2-1, with 12 middle bases fitting TRBD1. Germline trimming amounts to 7 bases on V and 7 bases on J, with 8 as the count of junction bases outside the gene matches. Based on the germline V gene (reference sequence), the CDR1 and CDR2 sequences are MNHEY and SMNVEV. Inclusive of the bounding cysteine and phenylalanine, the CDR3 is 15 residues long. The entry retains the CDR3 DNA only, 45 bases that are in frame from base 1.